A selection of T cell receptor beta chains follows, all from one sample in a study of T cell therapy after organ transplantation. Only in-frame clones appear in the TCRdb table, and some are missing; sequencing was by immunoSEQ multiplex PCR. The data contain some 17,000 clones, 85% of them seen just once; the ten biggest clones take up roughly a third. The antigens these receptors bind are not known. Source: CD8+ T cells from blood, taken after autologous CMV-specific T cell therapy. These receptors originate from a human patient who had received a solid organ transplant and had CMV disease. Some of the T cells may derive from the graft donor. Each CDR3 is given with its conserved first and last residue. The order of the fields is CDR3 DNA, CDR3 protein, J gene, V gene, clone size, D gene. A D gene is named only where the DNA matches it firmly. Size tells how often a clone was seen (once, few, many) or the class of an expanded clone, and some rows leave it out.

DNA: TGTGCCAGCAGTGAAGACAGTAATTCACCCCTCCACTTT
CDR3: CASSEDSNSPLHF
J: TRBJ1-6
V: TRBV6-4
size: NA
D: NA

DNA: TGTGCCAGCAGCTCCGGGACAGGACTATTGAACACTGAAGCTTTCTTT
CDR3: CASSSGTGLLNTEAFF
J: TRBJ1-1
V: TRBV13
size: NA
D: TRBD1

DNA: TGTGCCAGCAATCAAGGGAGAGGTGGCTACACCTTC
CDR3: CASNQGRGGYTF
J: TRBJ1-2
V: TRBV6-5
size: few
D: NA

DNA: TGCAGTGCTGGAAACAATGAGCAGTTCTTC
CDR3: CSAGNNEQFF
J: TRBJ2-1
V: TRBV20-1
size: NA
D: NA

DNA: TGCGCCAGCAGCCAATCGACAGGGACCAAACTAGAAGCTTTCTTT
CDR3: CASSQSTGTKLEAFF
J: TRBJ1-1
V: TRBV4-1
size: NA
D: TRBD1

DNA: TGTGCCAGCAGTTTAACAGGGCTAACTGAAGCTTTCTTT
CDR3: CASSLTGLTEAFF
J: TRBJ1-1
V: TRBV27
size: NA
D: NA

DNA: TGTGCCAGTAGTCCCAGGGACAGCTATGGCTACACCTTC
CDR3: CASSPRDSYGYTF
J: TRBJ1-2
V: TRBV19
size: NA
D: TRBD1

DNA: TGTGCCAGTAGTATAGGACCCCTTCCCCACAATGAGCAGTTCTTC
CDR3: CASSIGPLPHNEQFF
J: TRBJ2-1
V: TRBV19
size: medium-sized
D: NA

DNA: TGTGCCTGGAGTGTATCTTTGAGGCGGGGGAGGGACGGCTACACCTTC
CDR3: CAWSVSLRRGRDGYTF
J: TRBJ1-2
V: TRBV30
size: NA
D: NA

DNA: TGTGCCAGCAACCGGAAAGGGGGATCTGGAAACACCATATATTTT
CDR3: CASNRKGGSGNTIYF
J: TRBJ1-3
V: TRBV13
size: NA
D: NA

DNA: TGTGCCAGCAGCTCGTTCACAGGAGCTAACACTGAAGCTTTCTTT
CDR3: CASSSFTGANTEAFF
J: TRBJ1-1
V: TRBV7-9
size: NA
D: NA

DNA: TGTGCCAGCAGACACCCTGGCGGGACTAGCATCACCGGGGAGCTGTTTTTT
CDR3: CASRHPGGTSITGELFF
J: TRBJ2-2
V: TRBV11-2
size: NA
D: TRBD2

DNA: TGTGCCAGTAGCGAACTACAGGGTGACGGCACAGATACGCAGTATTTT
CDR3: CASSELQGDGTDTQYF
J: TRBJ2-3
V: TRBV19
size: NA
D: NA

DNA: TGTGCCAGCAGCCCCGAGACCAACACTGAAGCTTTCTTT
CDR3: CASSPETNTEAFF
J: TRBJ1-1
V: TRBV7-9
size: NA
D: NA

DNA: TGTGCTAGTGGTTGGATACCGGGCGAGCAGTACTTC
CDR3: CASGWIPGEQYF
J: TRBJ2-7
V: TRBV12-5
size: medium-sized
D: NA

DNA: TGCAGCGCGGACTGGCCTCGCACAGATACGCAGTATTTT
CDR3: CSADWPRTDTQYF
J: TRBJ2-3
V: TRBV29-1
size: NA
D: NA

DNA: TGTGCCAGCAGCCAAGATATACAGGGTGGCACCGGGGAGCTGTTTTTT
CDR3: CASSQDIQGGTGELFF
J: TRBJ2-2
V: TRBV4-2
size: NA
D: NA

DNA: TGTGCCAGCAGCCCTTTCGGGGGGTCAACCTACGAGCAGTACTTC
CDR3: CASSPFGGSTYEQYF
J: TRBJ2-7
V: TRBV7-3
size: NA
D: TRBD2

DNA: TGTGCCAGTAGTATCGGATGGAGCGCGGAGGAGCAGTTCTTC
CDR3: CASSIGWSAEEQFF
J: TRBJ2-1
V: TRBV19
size: NA
D: NA

DNA: TGTGCCAGTAGTATAGGCAGGAACTCTGGAAACACCATATATTTT
CDR3: CASSIGRNSGNTIYF
J: TRBJ1-3
V: TRBV19
size: NA
D: NA

DNA: TGCAGCGTTGATTTGGCCTACACTGAAGCTTTCTTT
CDR3: CSVDLAYTEAFF
J: TRBJ1-1
V: TRBV29-1
size: NA
D: NA

DNA: TGTGCCAGTAGTATCGGAAGGCATAGCAATCAGCCCCAGCATTTT
CDR3: CASSIGRHSNQPQHF
J: TRBJ1-5
V: TRBV19
size: NA
D: NA

DNA: TGTGCCAGCAGCCTCGAACCGGGACAGGGTTCTGGGGCCAACGTCCTGACTTTC
CDR3: CASSLEPGQGSGANVLTF
J: TRBJ2-6
V: TRBV7-9
size: medium-sized
D: TRBD1

DNA: TGTGCCAGTAGTATGGGGCAGGGGGACGAGCAGTACTTC
CDR3: CASSMGQGDEQYF
J: TRBJ2-7
V: TRBV19
size: NA
D: TRBD1

DNA: TGTGCCAGCAGCCCTGGACAGGGGGGTCAGCCCCAGCATTTT
CDR3: CASSPGQGGQPQHF
J: TRBJ1-5
V: TRBV5-8
size: NA
D: TRBD1

DNA: TGTGCCAGCAGCTTACTAGCGGTCTTAGAGGAGCAGTTCTTC
CDR3: CASSLLAVLEEQFF
J: TRBJ2-1
V: TRBV7-9
size: NA
D: TRBD2

DNA: TGTGCCAGCAGCTTTCAGTCTAACTATGGCTACACCTTC
CDR3: CASSFQSNYGYTF
J: TRBJ1-2
V: TRBV5-4
size: NA
D: NA

DNA: TGTGCCAGTAGTTGGTCTGCGGATGAGCAGTTCTTC
CDR3: CASSWSADEQFF
J: TRBJ2-1
V: TRBV19
size: once
D: NA

DNA: TGCGCCAGCAGCTTCCGACAGGGGCCAAATGAAAAACTGTTTTTT
CDR3: CASSFRQGPNEKLFF
J: TRBJ1-4
V: TRBV5-1
size: NA
D: TRBD1

DNA: TGTGCCAGCAGCTTAGATTGGGCAGGGGGCATGGAGACCCAGTACTTC
CDR3: CASSLDWAGGMETQYF
J: TRBJ2-5
V: TRBV11-2
size: NA
D: TRBD1

DNA: TGCGCCAGCAGCCAAGATCGGGGGCTTTACGAGCAGTACTTC
CDR3: CASSQDRGLYEQYF
J: TRBJ2-7
V: TRBV4-1
size: NA
D: NA

DNA: TGTGCCAGCAAGGTCGGCAGGGGTGTCTATGGCTACACCTTC
CDR3: CASKVGRGVYGYTF
J: TRBJ1-2
V: TRBV27
size: NA
D: NA

DNA: TGCGCCAGCAGTGAGCCCGGGGACAGGGATTTTTCTTTAGATGGCTACACCTTC
CDR3: CASSEPGDRDFSLDGYTF
J: TRBJ1-2
V: TRBV10-2
size: NA
D: TRBD1

DNA: TGTGCCAGTAGTATTCGGGACAGGGATCAGCCCCAGCATTTT
CDR3: CASSIRDRDQPQHF
J: TRBJ1-5
V: TRBV19
size: once
D: TRBD1

DNA: TGTGCCAGCAGTTGGACAGGGGGTCAGCCCCAGCATTTT
CDR3: CASSWTGGQPQHF
J: TRBJ1-5
V: TRBV27
size: once
D: TRBD1

DNA: TGCAGCGTTGAGGTGGACTCCACAGAGACCCAGTACTTC
CDR3: CSVEVDSTETQYF
J: TRBJ2-5
V: TRBV29-1
size: NA
D: NA

DNA: TGTGCCAGCAGTTACGCGGCGGGGGGGCCAGATACGCAGTATTTT
CDR3: CASSYAAGGPDTQYF
J: TRBJ2-3
V: TRBV6-5
size: few
D: TRBD2

DNA: TGCGCCAGCAGCCAAGATAGCAATCAGCCCCAGCATTTT
CDR3: CASSQDSNQPQHF
J: TRBJ1-5
V: TRBV4-1
size: NA
D: NA

DNA: TGTGCCAGCAGCTCCCTCGGGACCTCAGAGACCCAGTACTTC
CDR3: CASSSLGTSETQYF
J: TRBJ2-5
V: TRBV7-3
size: once
D: NA

DNA: TGTGCCAGCAGCGGTATAGCGGGAGGGCCTTCCTACGAGCAGTACTTC
CDR3: CASSGIAGGPSYEQYF
J: TRBJ2-7
V: TRBV9
size: once
D: TRBD2

DNA: TGCGCCAGCAGCCAAGATCAGCGGGAGGAGCTCTACGAGCAGTACTTC
CDR3: CASSQDQREELYEQYF
J: TRBJ2-7
V: TRBV4-1
size: NA
D: TRBD2

DNA: TGTGCCAGCAGCTCTACAGGGGTTACTGAAGCTTTCTTT
CDR3: CASSSTGVTEAFF
J: TRBJ1-1
V: TRBV13
size: NA
D: TRBD1

DNA: TGTGCCAGCAGTGAGACAGGGGGTTCTGGCTACACCTTC
CDR3: CASSETGGSGYTF
J: TRBJ1-2
V: TRBV6-5
size: NA
D: TRBD1

DNA: TGTGCCAGCAGTGATCAAACAGGGGCACGGGGCTACACCTTC
CDR3: CASSDQTGARGYTF
J: TRBJ1-2
V: TRBV25-1
size: NA
D: TRBD1

DNA: TGTGCCAGCAGAGGGGGAGGCACTGAAGCTTTCTTT
CDR3: CASRGGGTEAFF
J: TRBJ1-1
V: TRBV6-5
size: NA
D: NA

DNA: TGTGCCAGCAGTATCCAGGGCTATCAGCCCCAGCATTTT
CDR3: CASSIQGYQPQHF
J: TRBJ1-5
V: TRBV6-5
size: NA
D: NA

DNA: TGTGCCAGTGCAATGAGGCAGCCAGAGGAGACCCAGTACTTC
CDR3: CASAMRQPEETQYF
J: TRBJ2-5
V: TRBV27
size: once
D: NA